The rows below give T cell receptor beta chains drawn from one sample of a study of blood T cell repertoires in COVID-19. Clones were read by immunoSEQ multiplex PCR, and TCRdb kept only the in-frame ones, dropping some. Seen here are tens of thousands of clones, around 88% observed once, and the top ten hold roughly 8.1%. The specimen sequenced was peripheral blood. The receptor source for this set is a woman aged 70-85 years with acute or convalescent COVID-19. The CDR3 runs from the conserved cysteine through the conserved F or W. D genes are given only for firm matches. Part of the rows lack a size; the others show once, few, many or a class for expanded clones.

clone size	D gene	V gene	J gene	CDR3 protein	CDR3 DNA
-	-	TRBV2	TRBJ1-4	CASSEARGAVKKLFF	TGTGCCAGCAGTGAAGCACGGGGGGCCGTGAAAAAACTGTTTTTT
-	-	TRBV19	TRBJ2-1	CASSIVGADYNEQFF	TGTGCCAGTAGTATTGTGGGAGCGGATTACAATGAGCAGTTCTTC
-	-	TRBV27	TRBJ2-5	CASSPLPREHQETQYF	TGTGCCAGCAGTCCCCTTCCCAGGGAACATCAAGAGACCCAGTACTTC
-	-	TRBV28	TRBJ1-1	CASSLAAYTEAFF	TGTGCCAGCAGTTTGGCGGCCTACACTGAAGCTTTCTTT
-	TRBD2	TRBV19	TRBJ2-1	CASSPTSGRVYEQFF	TGTGCCAGTAGTCCGACTAGCGGGAGAGTCTATGAGCAGTTCTTC
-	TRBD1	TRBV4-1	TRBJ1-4	CASNLQGGTGSGREKLFF	TGCGCCAGCAACTTGCAAGGGGGGACAGGATCCGGCAGGGAAAAACTGTTTTTT
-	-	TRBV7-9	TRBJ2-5	CASSLGPRETQYF	TGTGCCAGCAGCTTGGGCCCGAGAGAGACCCAGTACTTC
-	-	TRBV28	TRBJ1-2	CASSLGAGNYGYTF	TGTGCCAGCAGTTTAGGGGCAGGGAACTATGGCTACACCTTC
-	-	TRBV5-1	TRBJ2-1	CASSLALAAYNEQFF	TGCGCCAGCAGCTTGGCACTAGCCGCCTACAATGAGCAGTTCTTC
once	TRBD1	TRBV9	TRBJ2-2	CASSTQGAGGELFF	TGTGCCAGCAGCACGCAGGGGGCCGGCGGGGAGCTGTTTTTT
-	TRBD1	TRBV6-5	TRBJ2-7	CASTRTGGYTEQYF	TGTGCCAGCACCAGGACAGGGGGCTACACCGAGCAGTACTTC
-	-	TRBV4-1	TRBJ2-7	CASSQALGEIYEQYF	TGCGCCAGCAGCCAAGCGCTCGGTGAAATCTACGAGCAGTACTTC
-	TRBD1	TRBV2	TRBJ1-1	CASSERQGNTEAFF	TGTGCCAGCAGTGAACGACAGGGGAACACTGAAGCTTTCTTT
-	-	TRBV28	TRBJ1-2	CASSLNRMNYGYTF	TGTGCCAGCAGTTTGAACAGGATGAACTATGGCTACACCTTC
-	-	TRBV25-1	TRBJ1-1	CASSRVPPEAFF	TGTGCCAGTAGCAGGGTCCCCCCTGAAGCTTTCTTT
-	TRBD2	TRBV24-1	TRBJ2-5	CATSEGTSGRVETQYF	TGTGCCACCAGTGAAGGGACTAGCGGGAGAGTGGAGACCCAGTACTTC
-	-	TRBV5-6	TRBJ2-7	CASSFRFLSYEQYF	TGTGCCAGCAGCTTCAGGTTCCTATCCTACGAGCAGTACTTC
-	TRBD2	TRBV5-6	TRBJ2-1	CASSPLWASGGDEQFF	TGTGCCAGCAGCCCTCTCTGGGCTAGCGGGGGCGATGAGCAGTTCTTC
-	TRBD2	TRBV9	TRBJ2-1	CASSVSGTSPYNEQFF	TGTGCCAGCAGCGTGTCCGGGACTAGCCCCTACAATGAGCAGTTCTTC
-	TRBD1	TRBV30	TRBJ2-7	CAWSGGYRGDEQYF	TGTGCCTGGAGTGGAGGCTACAGGGGTGACGAGCAGTACTTC
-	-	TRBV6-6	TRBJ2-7	CASSYSSGATGEQYF	TGTGCCAGCAGTTACTCGTCAGGGGCTACGGGCGAGCAGTACTTC
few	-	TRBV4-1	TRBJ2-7	CASSQEIGGGAAVHEQYF	TGCGCCAGCAGCCAAGAAATAGGTGGGGGGGCCGCTGTGCACGAGCAGTACTTC
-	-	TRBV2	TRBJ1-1	CASSDEKALTGEAFF	TGTGCCAGCAGTGATGAGAAGGCCTTAACAGGTGAAGCTTTCTTT